The clone carrying this T cell receptor beta chain appeared a few times. What it binds is unknown. This entry belongs to a study of identical twins. MiXCR, applied by TCRdb to the 5' RACE reads, yields one record per CDR3 protein. The data show 570,000 or so distinct CDR3 sequences, around 9.6% seen once. The CDR3 covers 14 residues. Germline CDR1 reads MNHNS; CDR2 reads SASEGT. Deletions cut 6 bases from V and 3 bases from J, with 15 bases between. Study-wide results and limits: Within monozygotic twins, out-of-frame TCR alpha sharing was underestimated by the models.

These records were also assigned to another study, of yellow fever vaccine responses in identical twins.

Sequencing input: PBMCs. The genes are TRBV6-1 and TRBJ2-7; D not certain. The sequence was obtained from a woman aged 18-30 years in good health. The CDR3 DNA reads as TGTGCCAGCAGCCCTTCTGGTGCGTTCTACGAGCAGTACTTC. Protein sequence: CASSPSGAFYEQYF.